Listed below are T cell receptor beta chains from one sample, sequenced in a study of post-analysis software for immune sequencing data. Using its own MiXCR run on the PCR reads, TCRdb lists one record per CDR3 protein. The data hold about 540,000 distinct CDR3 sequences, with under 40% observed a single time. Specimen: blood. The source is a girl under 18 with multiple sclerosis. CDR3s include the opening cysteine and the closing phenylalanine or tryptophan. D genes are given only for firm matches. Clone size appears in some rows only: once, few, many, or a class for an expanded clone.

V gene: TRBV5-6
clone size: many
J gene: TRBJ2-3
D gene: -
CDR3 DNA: TGTGCCAGCAGCGAAGGACCGGGCCCCAGCACAGATACGCAGTATTTT
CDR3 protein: CASSEGPGPSTDTQYF

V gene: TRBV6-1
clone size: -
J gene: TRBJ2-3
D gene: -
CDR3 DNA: TGTGCCAGCAGTGAAGCCTCGGCGGGGAGAGACACAGATACGCAGTATTTT
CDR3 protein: CASSEASAGRDTDTQYF

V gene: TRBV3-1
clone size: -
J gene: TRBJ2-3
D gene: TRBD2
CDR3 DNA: TGTGCCAGCAGCCACCGACTAGCGGGGGTCACAGATACGCAGTATTTT
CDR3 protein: CASSHRLAGVTDTQYF

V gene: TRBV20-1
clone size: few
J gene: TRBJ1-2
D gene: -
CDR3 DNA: TGCGGGGGATATCCAGGGACGGGCTATGGCTACACCTTC
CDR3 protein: CGGYPGTGYGYTF

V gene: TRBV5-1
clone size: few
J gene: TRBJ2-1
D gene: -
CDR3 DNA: TGCGCCAGCAGCTTGGGCGAAGCAGCAAATGAGCAGTTCTTC
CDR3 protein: CASSLGEAANEQFF

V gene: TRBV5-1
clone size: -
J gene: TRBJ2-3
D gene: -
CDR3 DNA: TGCGCCAGCAGCTTGACGGGGTTCACAGATACGCAGTATTTT
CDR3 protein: CASSLTGFTDTQYF

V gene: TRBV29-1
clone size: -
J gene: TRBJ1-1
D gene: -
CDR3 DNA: TGCAGCGCCGTCGGCCTCTCAGGGACTGAAGCTTTCTTT
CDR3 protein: CSAVGLSGTEAFF

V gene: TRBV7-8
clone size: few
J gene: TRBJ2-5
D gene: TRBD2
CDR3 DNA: TGTGCCAGCAGCTTGAGAATACTAGCGGGGGGGCGTGGGACCCAGTACTTC
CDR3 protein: CASSLRILAGGRGTQYF

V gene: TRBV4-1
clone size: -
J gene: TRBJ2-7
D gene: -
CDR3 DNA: TGCGCCAGCAGCCAAGAAGACTGGACCACCTACGAGCAGTACTTC
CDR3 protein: CASSQEDWTTYEQYF

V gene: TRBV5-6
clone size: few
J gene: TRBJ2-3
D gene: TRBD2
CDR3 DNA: TGTGCCAGCAGAACCGGGACTAGCGGATACAGCCCGCAGTATTTT
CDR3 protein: CASRTGTSGYSPQYF

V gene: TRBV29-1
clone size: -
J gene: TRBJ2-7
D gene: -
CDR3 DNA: TGCAACGTTGGTTCGAGGGGCCCCTACGAGCAGTACTTC
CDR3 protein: CNVGSRGPYEQYF

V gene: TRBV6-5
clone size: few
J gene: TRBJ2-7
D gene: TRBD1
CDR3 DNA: TGTGCCAGCAGGGAGACAGGGATCTACGAGCAGTACTTC
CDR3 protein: CASRETGIYEQYF

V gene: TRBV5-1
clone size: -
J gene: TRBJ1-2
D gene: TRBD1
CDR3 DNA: TGCGCCAGCAGCTTGGGGGGACAGGGCGATGGCTACACCTTC
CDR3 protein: CASSLGGQGDGYTF

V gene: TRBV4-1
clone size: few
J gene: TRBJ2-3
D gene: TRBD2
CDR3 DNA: TGCGCCAGCAGCCAAGATTTCAGCGGGGGTCGGCCAGATACGCAGTATTTT
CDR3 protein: CASSQDFSGGRPDTQYF

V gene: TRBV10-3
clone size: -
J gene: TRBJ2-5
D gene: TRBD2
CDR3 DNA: TGTGCCATCAGTGAGCCCGGACTAGCCGCACCAGAGACCCAGTACTTC
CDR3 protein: CAISEPGLAAPETQYF

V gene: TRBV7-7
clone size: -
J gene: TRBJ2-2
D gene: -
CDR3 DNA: TGTGCTAGCAGCTTAGGGACGGGCCAGGAGGAGCTGTTTTTT
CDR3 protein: CASSLGTGQEELFF

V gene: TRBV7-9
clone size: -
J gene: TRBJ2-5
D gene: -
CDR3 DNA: TGTGCCAGCAGCTCCGGGACAATACGGCGAGAGACCCAGTACTTC
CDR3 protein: CASSSGTIRRETQYF

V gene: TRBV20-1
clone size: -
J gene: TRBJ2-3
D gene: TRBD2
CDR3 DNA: TGCAGTGCTCAGAAGGGCGGGGGGCACACAGATACGCAGTATTTT
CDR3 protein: CSAQKGGGHTDTQYF

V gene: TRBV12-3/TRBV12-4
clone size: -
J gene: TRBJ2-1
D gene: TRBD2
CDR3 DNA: TGTGCCAGCAGTTTAGCGCTGGCTAGCGGGGGTGATGAGCAGTTCTTC
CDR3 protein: CASSLALASGGDEQFF

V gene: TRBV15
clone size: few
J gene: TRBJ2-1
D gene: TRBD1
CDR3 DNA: TGTGCCACCAGCGCCCCCGGGACAGGGCTGGACAATGAGCAGTTCTTC
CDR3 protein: CATSAPGTGLDNEQFF

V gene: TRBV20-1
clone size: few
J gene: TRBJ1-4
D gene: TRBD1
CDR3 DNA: TGCAGTGTTGGACAGGGAAGGAGTAATGAAAAACTGTTTTTT
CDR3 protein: CSVGQGRSNEKLFF

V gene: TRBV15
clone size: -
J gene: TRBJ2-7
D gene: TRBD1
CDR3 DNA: TGTGCCACCGCCCTGGGGACAGGGATCGAGCAGTACTTC
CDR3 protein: CATALGTGIEQYF

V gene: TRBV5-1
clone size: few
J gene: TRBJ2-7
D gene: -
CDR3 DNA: TGCGCCAGCAGCTTGGGACAGCCTACCTCCTACGAGCAGTACTTC
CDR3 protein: CASSLGQPTSYEQYF

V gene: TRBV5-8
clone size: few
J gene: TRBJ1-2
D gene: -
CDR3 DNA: TGTGCCAGCAGCTTGCCCATCCAGGGCGCTAACTATGGCTACACCTTC
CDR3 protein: CASSLPIQGANYGYTF

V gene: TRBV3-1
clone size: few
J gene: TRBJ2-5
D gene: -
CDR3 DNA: TGTGCCAGCAGCCAGCGGGACAGAGAGACCCAGTACTTC
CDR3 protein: CASSQRDRETQYF

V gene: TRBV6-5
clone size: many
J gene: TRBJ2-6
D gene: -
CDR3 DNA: TGTGCCAGCAGTCTACTAAGCGGTGGGGCCAACGTCCTGACTTTC
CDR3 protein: CASSLLSGGANVLTF

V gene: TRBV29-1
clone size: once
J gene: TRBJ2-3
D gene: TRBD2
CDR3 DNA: TGCAGCGAACGAAGCGGGATCACAGATACGCAGTATTTT
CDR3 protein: CSERSGITDTQYF

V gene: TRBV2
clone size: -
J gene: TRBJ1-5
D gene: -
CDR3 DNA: TGTGCCAGCAGTGAGGGGCCGTACTATCAGCCCCAGCATTTT
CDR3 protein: CASSEGPYYQPQHF

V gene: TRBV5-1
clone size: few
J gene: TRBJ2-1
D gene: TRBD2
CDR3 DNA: TGCGCCAGCACGGCGGGGGGTTCGAATGAGCAGTTCTTC
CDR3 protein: CASTAGGSNEQFF

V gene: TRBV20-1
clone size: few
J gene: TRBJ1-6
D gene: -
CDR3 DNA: TGCAGTGCTAGAGGCACCGGGAATAATTCACCCCTCCACTTT
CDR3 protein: CSARGTGNNSPLHF

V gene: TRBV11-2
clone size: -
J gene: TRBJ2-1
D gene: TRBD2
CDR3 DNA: TGTGCCAGCAGCTTATGGTCACTAGCGGACTACAGTGAGCAGTTCTTC
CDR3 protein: CASSLWSLADYSEQFF

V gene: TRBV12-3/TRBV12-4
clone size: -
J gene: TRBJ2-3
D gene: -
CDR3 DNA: TGTGCCAGCAGTCGACAGAAAGGCACAGATACGCAGTATTTT
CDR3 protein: CASSRQKGTDTQYF